This TCR beta chain came from a study of cytomegalovirus exposure and HLA in healthy donors (TCRdb year 2017). Regarding the research as a whole: According to an earlier analysis of a few hundred of the donors, about 180 million T cells yielded 95 million to 140 million unique TCR beta sequences and approximately 280 Gb of sequence data. To decide whether each TCR beta V gene segment behaved as functional or pseudogenic, an earlier analysis of some 600 of the donors relied on high-throughput TCR beta sequencing. A later genetic analysis took genome-wide SNP genotypes for about 55% of the roughly 700 donors and used that subset as a discovery cohort. The study was designed to test whether signatures of past pathogen exposure could be identified by cataloging public T cell receptors. Approximately 330 gigabases of sequencing data and roughly 80 million unique TCR sequences made up an early release that covered approximately 650 HLA-typed donors. High-throughput TCR immunosequencing, statistical association of individual TCRs with disease status, and machine learning were combined to predict cytomegalovirus infection status. A separate validation cohort of over a hundred different subjects was used in addition to the approximately 670-subject first cohort. The genetic ancestry cluster associated with self-reported Caucasian donors included about 84% of the 300 to 450 genotyped donors. Every repertoire in the discovery cohort had been generated on one and the same sequencing platform. To study patterns of TCR occurrence, a later analysis re-analyzed previously published TCR beta repertoires from 550 to 800 donors and added high-resolution HLA genotyping. Typing coverage differed by locus: A, B, C, DRB1 and DQB1 were typed in roughly 629-640 donors, DQA1 in 522, DPA1 in some 570, and DPB1 in roughly 470. Rather than drawing on any new phenotypic data, the later analysis identified candidate immune exposures from TCR beta sequences and the way those sequences occurred across donors. Four to six DR-DQ haplotypes were handled as single units for association and clustering, since linkage in the cohort was strong. HLA typing included class I and class II loci at four-digit resolution. The study used immunosequencing to profile the T cell repertoires of under 700 subjects and linked those repertoires to cytomegalovirus serostatus. Alongside the repertoire data, information on donor age, sex, ethnicity and CMV serostatus was compiled. Across some 400 genotyped donors of the cohort, an average of approximately 240,000 unique TCR beta nucleotide sequences per donor were sequenced, and roughly a sixth of those sequences were non-productive.

The germline V gene supplies CDR1 SGHDT and CDR2 YYEEEE. Including the terminal cysteine and phenylalanine, the CDR3 comprises 14 residues. This entry keeps only the CDR3 DNA: 42 bases, framed from base 1. V is reduced by 1 base and J by 4 bases, leaving a spacing of 12 bases between them. Receptor libraries were prepared by the immunoSEQ multiplex PCR assay. For the multiplex PCR, a mixture combining 60 forward primers for TCR Vbeta segments and 13 reverse primers for TCR Jbeta segments was used. Amplification of the CDR3 region of rearranged TCR beta genes was performed with a multiplex PCR assay on genomic DNA. The Illumina HiSeq System was used to sequence the amplified TCR beta libraries as 87-base-pair reads. In the original analysis: A later analysis counted around 72 million unique TCR beta chains across the 500 to 850 repertoires, and roughly 11 million of these chains were shared by at least two donors. Raw reads were error-corrected and collapsed into unique sequences with a nearest-neighbor algorithm that merged closely related sequences to remove PCR and sequencing errors. Alignment of CDR3 sequences to IMGT reference sequences was used to assign V, D and J gene segments. Each retained sequence needed at least a six-nucleotide match to both a V gene segment and a J gene segment. A rearrangement was called productive if the CDR3 had no stop codons and remained in frame with V and J, and every other rearrangement was called non-productive. Following IMGT convention, CDR3 was defined as the stretch from the second conserved V-encoded cysteine up to the conserved J-encoded phenylalanine. The earlier analysis of 587 of the donors excluded sequences that lacked an unambiguous match to a single V gene segment. In an earlier analysis of about 590 of the donors, a V segment was called functional when productive rearrangements were above 56.7%, and segregating when the standard deviation between donors exceeded 5%. A statistical classification framework was built for diagnosing cytomegalovirus status from the catalog of TCR beta chain sequences. V and J gene assignment, in a later analysis, came from comparing TCR nucleotide sequences with IMGT/GENE-DB human TR gene sequences. Using the TCRdist pipeline, a later analysis assigned CDR3 sequences along with most-parsimonious VDJ recombination scenarios. In a later analysis, each TCR beta chain was defined by its CDR3 amino acid sequence together with its V-gene family, and reads without a unique V-gene family were excluded. A later analysis removed 450 to 600 highly shared, low-generation-probability nucleotide sequences to deal with suspected cross-contamination and a sequencing artifact. In a later analysis, a clonal expansion index was calculated for each public chain from normalized within-repertoire ranks of inferred template counts. Generation probabilities in a later analysis came from a VDJ recombination model fitted to out-of-frame rearrangements, and those results were checked against IGoR. Hypergeometric tests were used in a later analysis to score TCR-TCR, TCR-HLA and TCR-CMV co-occurrence, with a repertoire-size bias correction applied to the TCR pairs. In a later analysis, false discovery rates were estimated by permuting HLA or CMV assignments 20 times. In a later analysis, co-occurring TCRs were grouped using DBSCAN, and TCRdist sequence similarity was added for clustering within HLA-allele-positive subsets. Repertoires with fewer than 30,000 or more than 120,000 public chains were left out of co-occurrence clustering, as were five repertoires with anomalous nucleotide sharing. Sourced from immuneACCESS, this table was stored by TCRdb with only in-frame sequences that have V and J called. A share of the clones is absent; for the studies checked, an unresolved V gene accounts for under half, and the remainder has no known explanation. V, J and clone size were drawn from that table, and D and trimming were deduced from the DNA. The sample data list 140,000 to 150,000 clones, and 80% of these were observed just once. Around 4.1% of the sample lies in the top ten.

The paper as a whole reports these results and caveats: The study gave a list of 150 to 200 TCR beta chains associated with cytomegalovirus. In a later analysis, several top co-occurrence clusters were reported to appear linked to parvovirus B19, influenza, CMV and Epstein-Barr virus. Correlated functional status among segregating V segments might reflect linkage disequilibrium, but an unknown experimental factor could not be ruled out. Cytomegalovirus status was reported to be diagnosed by the classifier with high specificity and sensitivity in both the original and validation cohorts. V-gene and J-gene trimming of TCR beta chains was associated with a missense DCLRE1C variant in a later genetic analysis, and the association was replicated in an independent cohort. A later genetic analysis reported fewer N-insertions in productive TCRs among donors in an Asian-associated ancestry cluster than the roughly 700-donor mean. The presence/absence analyses assumed that sequencing depth was roughly uniform across donors, and that assumption may not be true. In a later analysis, most CMV-associated TCR beta chains were found to appear HLA-restricted, with HLA associations seemingly driven largely by CMV exposure. Some IMGT-functional V segments, including TRBV6-2 and TRBV6-3, could not be told apart with the 87-base-pair reads, so those segments were excluded. When HLA alleles, especially DR and DQ, strongly co-occurred, attributing TCR associations to individual alleles was difficult. Because HLA typing was missing for some donors at each locus, association tests included only the typed subset. Specific HLA alleles were associated with 15,000 to 20,000 TCR beta sequences at a false discovery rate of 0.05 in a later analysis. The sequencing pipeline was judged likely to have produced a cluster of highly shared sequence variants as a technical artifact. In vitro tests confirmed that three of the cytomegalovirus-associated TCR beta chains recognize cytomegalovirus antigens. Because counts were too low, some 17 rarely observed V segments, including chromosome 9 orphons, were excluded from the earlier analysis of 587 of the donors. Immune exposure information for the cohort was limited to CMV serostatus. In an earlier analysis of approximately 590 of the donors, most TCR beta V segments appeared in productive rearrangements about 87% or about 30% of the time, broadly matching IMGT annotations. A further reported finding was that TCR beta sequences accurately predicted the HLA-A and HLA-B alleles for most subjects in the first cohort. In a later analysis, HLA-associated TCR beta chains were found to be more clonally expanded and to have lower generation probabilities than equally common non-associated chains. The cohort was sequenced for TCR beta chains only, and without alpha or paired-chain data the features that could be detected were limited. While some public TCRs were present in many individuals, most TCR sequences turned up only very rarely across donors. According to the authors, the approach could potentially be generalized to other disease states and immunological phenotypes. A later analysis found that TCR association rates varied across HLA loci, with DRB1 alleles showing the most associated TCRs and HLA-C alleles the fewest.

As concerns this clone: Its recognized antigen is unknown. One base away there is no much larger clone; base qualities are not given.

The cohort comprised around 690 healthy bone marrow donors. At the time of sampling, all cohort members were nominally healthy, though unrecorded immune exposures were likely present. The donor was CMV seronegative and was included in the group of about 400 seronegative cohort members. Each donor provided a peripheral blood sample, and peripheral blood mononuclear cells were used for TCR beta sequencing. Genomic DNA extraction from the blood cell samples was performed with the Qiagen DNeasy Blood Extraction Kit. This TCR was sampled from a man aged 40-49 years in good health and CMV-seronegative. This receptor chain uses TRBV5-6 and TRBJ2-7; TRBD1 is a weak D gene call, 5 bases matching. The sequencing sample was made of PBMCs. The nucleotides are TGTGCCAGCAGCTTGCAGGGTCTAGGGTACGAGCAGTACTTC. Its protein product is CASSLQGLGYEQYF.